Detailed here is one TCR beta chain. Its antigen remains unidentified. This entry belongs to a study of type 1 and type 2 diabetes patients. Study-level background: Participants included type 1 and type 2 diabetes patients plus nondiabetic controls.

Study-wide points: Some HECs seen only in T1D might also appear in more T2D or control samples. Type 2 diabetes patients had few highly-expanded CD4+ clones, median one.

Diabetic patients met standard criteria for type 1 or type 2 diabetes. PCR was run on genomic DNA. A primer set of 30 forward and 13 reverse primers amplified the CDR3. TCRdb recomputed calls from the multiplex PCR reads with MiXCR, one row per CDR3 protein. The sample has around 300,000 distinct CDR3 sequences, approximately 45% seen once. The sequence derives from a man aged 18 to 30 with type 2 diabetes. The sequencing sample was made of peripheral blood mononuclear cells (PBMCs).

The CDR3 nucleotides are TGTGCCAGCAGCGTAGGTTACGGGGCCAACGTCCTGACTTTC. Its protein is CASSVGYGANVLTF. This chain uses TRBV9 with TRBJ2-6; no definite D call. The length of the CDR3 is 14 residues. Trimming removed 0 bases from V and 4 bases from J, with 5 bases in between. CDR1 and CDR2 from the germline V gene are SGDLS and YYNGEE.